Presented here are 14 T cell receptor beta chains from one specimen sequenced in a study of CD8 T cells in ankylosing spondylitis. MiXCR, run by TCRdb on the 5' RACE reads, gives a single entry per CDR3 protein. The data show 350,000 to 400,000 distinct CDR3 sequences, 20% seen once. Specimen: blood, either unsorted or a sorted T cell fraction (not recorded which). The origin of the receptors is a male donor with ankylosing spondylitis or in good health (not recorded which).

The chain recombines TRBV7-8 with TRBJ2-3; possibly TRBD1 for D (6 bases). V gave up 2 bases and J gave up 0 bases, with 15 bases separating them. The CDR3 totals 17 residues. Per germline, CDR1 SGHVS and CDR2 FQNEAQ. CDR3 nucleotide sequence: TGTGCCAGCAGCTTATACAGGGACCCGGTTAGCACAGATACGCAGTATTTT. It specifies CASSLYRDPVSTDTQYF.

The chain employs TRBV30 and TRBJ2-5; D remains unclear. Germline V gene lookup returns CDR1 GTSNPN and CDR2 SVGIG (reference sequence). V lost 3 bases, J lost 2 bases, and 7 bases lay in between. This CDR3 comprises 12 residues. The CDR3 region has the DNA TGTGCCTGGAGCGGACCGCAAGAGACCCAGTACTTC. Protein product: CAWSGPQETQYF.

This clonotype has just a few counts. The chain uses TRBV12-3 or TRBV12-4 and TRBJ2-7; TRBD2 matches at 10 bases. The CDR3 spans 15 residues. Trimming cost V 5 bases and J 3 bases; bases outside gene matches: 7. CDR3 protein: CASSGPSSGGYEQYF. CDR3 coding DNA: TGTGCCAGCAGTGGTCCCTCTAGCGGGGGCTACGAGCAGTACTTC.

This clonotype was observed many times. The chain links TRBV12-3 or TRBV12-4 to TRBJ1-5; D unresolved. CDR3 length: 11 amino acids. Trimming shortened V by 1 base and J by 6 bases, and 1 base separated the two germline ends. In nucleotides, the CDR3 is TGTGCCAGCAGTTTAGGTCAGCCCCAGCATTTT. As protein: CASSLGQPQHF.

In its sample, this clonotype was seen a few times. The rearrangement links TRBV3-2 to TRBJ2-1; the table's D call TRBD2 went unverified against the DNA. TRBV3-2 is tagged as a pseudogene. CDR3 length equals 13 residues. CDR3 amino acids: CASSQGLNNEQFF. In nucleotides, the CDR3 is TGTGCCAGCAGCCAGGGACTGAACAATGAGCAGTTCTTC.

This clonotype has just a few counts. The rearrangement joins TRBV4-1 to TRBJ2-4; D call uncertain. Germline assignment: CDR1 MGHRA and CDR2 YSYEKL. CDR3 size: 12 residues. V was shortened by 1 base and J by 13 bases, with 11 bases between the two germline ends. CDR3 nucleotides: TGCGCCAGCAGCCAAGTCTCCTATCCCCAGTACTTC. It encodes CASSQVSYPQYF.

This clonotype has more than one count but fewer than ten. The chain is built from TRBV20-1 and TRBJ2-2, with 7 nucleotides matching TRBD2. The V gene end was trimmed by 1 base and the J gene end by 1 base; junction bases not matched to a gene: 9. The CDR3 contains 17 residues. Germline lookup yields CDR1 DFQATT and CDR2 SNEGSKA (reference sequence). CDR3 bases: TGCAGTGCTAGAGTTCGTGTGAGCGGGGTGAACACCGGGGAGCTGTTTTTT. As protein: CSARVRVSGVNTGELFF.

V is TRBV12-3 or TRBV12-4 and J is TRBJ2-3; weak D call: TRBD1 (6 bases). V was pared by 6 bases and J by 9 bases, with 16 bases between. CDR3 size: 13 residues. The CDR3 sequence is CASSPVGGATQYF. CDR3 DNA: TGTGCCAGCAGCCCTGTAGGGGGTGCCACGCAGTATTTT.

The chain has TRBV7-9 and TRBJ1-1; TRBD1 might be the D (5 bases). The V gene lost 0 bases and the J gene lost 8 bases, with 10 bases spanning the gap. The CDR3 covers 13 residues. The germline V gene encodes CDR1 SEHNR and CDR2 FQNEAQ (reference sequence). The CDR3 spells CASSLADWGEAFF. In DNA, the CDR3 is TGTGCCAGCAGCTTAGCGGACTGGGGGGAAGCTTTCTTT. The whole variable domain, filled in from reference TRBV7-9 and TRBJ1-1, reads DTGVSQNPRHKITKRGQNVTFRCDPISEHNRLYWYRQTLGQGPEFLTYFQNEAQLEKSRLLSDRFSAERPKGSFSTLEIQRTEQGDSAMYLCASSLADWGEAFFGQGTRLTVV.

The chain uses TRBV12-3 or TRBV12-4 and TRBJ2-1; D remains ambiguous. The CDR3 extends over 13 amino acids. V gave up 7 bases and J gave up 7 bases, with 14 bases separating them. In DNA, the CDR3 is TGTGCCAGCACGGGTTTGTTTGGAAATGAGCAGTTCTTC. The encoded protein is CASTGLFGNEQFF.

The chain carries TRBV20-1 and TRBJ2-3; 9 bases match TRBD1. Unmatched junction bases numbered 13, after V lost 0 bases and J lost 6 bases. This CDR3 comprises 17 residues. The V gene's germline CDR1 is DFQATT and CDR2 SNEGSKA (reference sequence). For the CDR3, the DNA is TGCAGTGCTAGAGAGCCGGTCGGGACAGGGTTGTTCGATACGCAGTATTTT. Amino acids: CSAREPVGTGLFDTQYF.

The gene calls are TRBV2 and TRBJ2-1; 9 nucleotides agree with TRBD2. The CDR3 loop spans 14 amino acids. With V trimmed by 8 bases and J by 5 bases, 7 bases remained unmatched. Per germline, CDR1 SNHLY and CDR2 FYNNEI. CDR3 sequence: CASRNLAGNNEQFF. CDR3 DNA: TGTGCCAGCCGAAACCTAGCGGGGAACAATGAGCAGTTCTTC.

The count of this clonotype is one. The rearrangement uses TRBV10-2 and TRBJ2-5; no clear D gene. The CDR3 is 12 amino acids. With 7 bases removed from V and 5 bases from J, the gap between germline ends came to 11 bases. Per the germline V gene, CDR1 is WSHSY and CDR2 is SAAADI. The CDR3 DNA sequence: TGCGCCAGCACTTCACCCCCGGAGACCCAGTACTTC. Protein product: CASTSPPETQYF.

This clonotype came up a few times. CDR3 sequence (DNA): TGCAGTGCTAGTATTCAGGCACACGATGTTGCGCAGTTCTTC. As protein: CSASIQAHDVAQFF. The chain uses TRBV20-1 and TRBJ2-1; D is ambiguous. Germline V CDR1 and CDR2: DFQATT, SNEGSKA (reference sequence). The V end lost 3 bases, the J end lost 12 bases, and 21 bases lay between the germline ends. The CDR3 has 14 amino acids.